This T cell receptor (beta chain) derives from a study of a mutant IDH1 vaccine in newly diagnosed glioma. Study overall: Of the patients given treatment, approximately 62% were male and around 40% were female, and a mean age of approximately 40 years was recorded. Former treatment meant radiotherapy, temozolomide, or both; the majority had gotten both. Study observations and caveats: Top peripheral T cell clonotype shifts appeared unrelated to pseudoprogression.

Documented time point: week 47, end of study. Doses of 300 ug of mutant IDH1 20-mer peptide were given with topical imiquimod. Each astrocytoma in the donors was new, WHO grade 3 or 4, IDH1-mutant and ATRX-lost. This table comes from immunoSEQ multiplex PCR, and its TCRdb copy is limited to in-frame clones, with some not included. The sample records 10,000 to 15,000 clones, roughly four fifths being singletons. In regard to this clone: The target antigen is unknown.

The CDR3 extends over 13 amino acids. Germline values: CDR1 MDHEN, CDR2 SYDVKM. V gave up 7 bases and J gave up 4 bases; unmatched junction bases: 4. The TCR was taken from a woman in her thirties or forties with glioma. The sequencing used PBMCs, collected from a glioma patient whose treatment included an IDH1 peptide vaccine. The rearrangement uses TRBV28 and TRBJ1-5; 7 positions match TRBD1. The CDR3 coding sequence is TGTGCCAGCATCCAGGGGGTTAATCAGCCCCAGCATTTT. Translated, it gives CASIQGVNQPQHF.